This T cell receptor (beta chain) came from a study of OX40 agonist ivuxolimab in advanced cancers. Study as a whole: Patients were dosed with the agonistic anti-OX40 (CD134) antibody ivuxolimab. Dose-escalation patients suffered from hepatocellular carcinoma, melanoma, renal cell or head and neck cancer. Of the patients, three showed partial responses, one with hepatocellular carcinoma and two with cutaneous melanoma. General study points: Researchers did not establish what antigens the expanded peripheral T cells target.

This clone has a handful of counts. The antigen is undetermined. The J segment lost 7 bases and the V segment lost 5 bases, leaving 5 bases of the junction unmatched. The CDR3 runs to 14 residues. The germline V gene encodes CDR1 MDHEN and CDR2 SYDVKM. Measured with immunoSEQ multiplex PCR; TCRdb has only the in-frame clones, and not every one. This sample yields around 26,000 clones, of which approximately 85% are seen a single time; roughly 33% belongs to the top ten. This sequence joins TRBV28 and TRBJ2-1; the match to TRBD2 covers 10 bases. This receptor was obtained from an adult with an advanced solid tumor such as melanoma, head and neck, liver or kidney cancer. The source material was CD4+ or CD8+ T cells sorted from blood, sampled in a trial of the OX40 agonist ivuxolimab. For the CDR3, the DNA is TGTGCCAGCAGTCCGGGACTAGCGAGGAATGAGCAGTTCTTC. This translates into CASSPGLARNEQFF.